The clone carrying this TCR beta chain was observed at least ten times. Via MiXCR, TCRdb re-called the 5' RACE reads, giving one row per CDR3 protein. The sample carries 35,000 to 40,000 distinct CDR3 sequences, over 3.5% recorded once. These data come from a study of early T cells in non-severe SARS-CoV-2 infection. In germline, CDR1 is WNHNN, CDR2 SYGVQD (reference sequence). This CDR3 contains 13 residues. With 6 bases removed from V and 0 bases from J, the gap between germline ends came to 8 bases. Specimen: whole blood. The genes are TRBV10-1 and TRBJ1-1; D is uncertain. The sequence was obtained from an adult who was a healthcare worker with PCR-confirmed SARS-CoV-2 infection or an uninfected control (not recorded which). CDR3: CASRADLNTEAFF. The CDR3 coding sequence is TGCGCCAGCAGGGCGGACCTGAACACTGAAGCTTTCTTT.